This T cell receptor (beta chain) was retrieved from a study of T cell responses to AZD1222 COVID-19 vaccine. Whole-study results and caveats: It was only a handful of AZD1222 recipients who were seropositive at baseline. A mostly white British donor set with more females was recruited, and clonal diversity was possibly underestimated.

Trimming removed 1 base from V and 5 bases from J, with 11 bases in between. The CDR3 length is 13 residues. Per the germline V gene, CDR1 is SQVTM and CDR2 is ANQGSEA. As concerns this clone: Its antigen is unknown.

Data came from immunoSEQ multiplex PCR; TCRdb stores just in-frame clones and leaves some out. Found here are more than 250,000 clones, 85% to 95% of them singletons; the top ten hold 0.5% to 0.7%. Specimen: peripheral blood, collected on day 0 of AZD1222 vaccination. The TCR sequence derives from an adult in good health. The rearrangement links TRBV29-1 to TRBJ1-1; TRBD1 might be the D (5 bases). The DNA of the CDR3 is TGCAGCGTTGAAGCCCAGGGAGGGACTGAAGCTTTCTTT. Translation gives CSVEAQGGTEAFF.